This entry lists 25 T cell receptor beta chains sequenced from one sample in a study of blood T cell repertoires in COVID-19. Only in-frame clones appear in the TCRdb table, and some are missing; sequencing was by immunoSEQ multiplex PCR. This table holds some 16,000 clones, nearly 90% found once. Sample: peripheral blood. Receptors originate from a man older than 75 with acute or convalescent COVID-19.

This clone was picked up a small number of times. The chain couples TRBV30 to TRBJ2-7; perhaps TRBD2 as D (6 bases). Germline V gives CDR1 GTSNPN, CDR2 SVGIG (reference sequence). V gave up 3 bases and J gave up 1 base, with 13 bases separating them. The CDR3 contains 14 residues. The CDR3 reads CAWSSGGASYEQYF. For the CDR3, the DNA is TGTGCCTGGAGCAGTGGAGGGGCATCCTACGAGCAGTACTTC.

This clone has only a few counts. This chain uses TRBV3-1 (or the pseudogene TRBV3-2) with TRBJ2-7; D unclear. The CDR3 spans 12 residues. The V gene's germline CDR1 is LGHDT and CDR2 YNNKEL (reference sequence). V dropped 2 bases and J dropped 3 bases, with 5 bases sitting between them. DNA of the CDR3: TGTGCCAGCAGCCAAAATAGCTACGAGCAGTACTTC. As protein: CASSQNSYEQYF.

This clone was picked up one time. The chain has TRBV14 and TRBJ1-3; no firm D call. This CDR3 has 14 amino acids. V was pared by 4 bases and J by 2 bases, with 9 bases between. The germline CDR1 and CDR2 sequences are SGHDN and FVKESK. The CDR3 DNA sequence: TGTGCCAGCAGCCCATATCTAACTGGAAACACCATATATTTT. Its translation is CASSPYLTGNTIYF.

This chain's CDR3 is CASTKPLLAGGGDGQYF. CDR3 nucleotides: TGCGCCAGCACCAAACCCCTACTAGCGGGAGGGGGGGACGGGCAGTATTTT. The chain links TRBV23-1 to TRBJ2-3; 13 bases fit TRBD2. TRBV23-1 is identified as an open reading frame with a role that is uncertain. V was clipped by 7 bases and J by 11 bases; unmatched bases: 18. The CDR3 is 17 amino acids.

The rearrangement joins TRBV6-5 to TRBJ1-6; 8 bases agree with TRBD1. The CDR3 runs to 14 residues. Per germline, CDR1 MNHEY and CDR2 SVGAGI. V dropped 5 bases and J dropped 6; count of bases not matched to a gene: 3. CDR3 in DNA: TGTGCCAGCAGTCGACAGGGGCTTAATTCACCCCTCCACTTT. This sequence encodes CASSRQGLNSPLHF.

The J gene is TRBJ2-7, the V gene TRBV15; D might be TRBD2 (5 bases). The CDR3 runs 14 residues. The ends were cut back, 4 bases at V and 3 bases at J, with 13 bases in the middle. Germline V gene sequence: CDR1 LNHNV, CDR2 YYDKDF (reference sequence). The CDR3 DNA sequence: TGTGCCACCAGCAAGCGGTCACAAAACTACGAGCAGTACTTC. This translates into CATSKRSQNYEQYF.

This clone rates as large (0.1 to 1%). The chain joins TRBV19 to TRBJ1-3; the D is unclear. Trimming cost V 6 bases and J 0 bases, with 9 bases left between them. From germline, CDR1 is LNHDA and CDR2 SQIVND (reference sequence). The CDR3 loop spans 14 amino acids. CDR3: CASSQAYSGNTIYF. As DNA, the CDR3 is TGTGCCAGTAGCCAGGCGTACTCTGGAAACACCATATATTTT.

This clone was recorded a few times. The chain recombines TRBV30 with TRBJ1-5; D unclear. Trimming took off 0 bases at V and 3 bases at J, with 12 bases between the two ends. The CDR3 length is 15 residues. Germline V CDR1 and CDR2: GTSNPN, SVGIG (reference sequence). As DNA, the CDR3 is TGTGCCTGGAGTGTAAACAGCCTCACCAATCAGCCCCAGCATTTT. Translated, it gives CAWSVNSLTNQPQHF.

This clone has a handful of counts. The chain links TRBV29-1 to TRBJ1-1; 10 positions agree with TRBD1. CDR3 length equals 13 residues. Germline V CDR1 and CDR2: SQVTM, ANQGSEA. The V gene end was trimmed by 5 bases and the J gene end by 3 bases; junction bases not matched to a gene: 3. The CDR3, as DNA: TGCAGCGTTCCAGGACAGGGGGACACTGAAGCTTTCTTT. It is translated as CSVPGQGDTEAFF.

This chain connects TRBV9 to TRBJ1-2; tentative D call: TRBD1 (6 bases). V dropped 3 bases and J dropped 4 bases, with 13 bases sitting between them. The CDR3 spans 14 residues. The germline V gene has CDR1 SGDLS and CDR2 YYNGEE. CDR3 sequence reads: CASSDGRGSYGYTF. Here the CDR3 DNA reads TGTGCCAGCAGCGATGGCAGGGGTAGCTATGGCTACACCTTC. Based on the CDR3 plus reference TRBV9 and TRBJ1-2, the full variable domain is DSGVTQTPKHLITATGQRVTLRCSPRSGDLSVYWYQQSLDQGLQFLIQYYNGEERAKGNILERFSAQQFPDLHSELNLSSLELGDSALYFCASSDGRGSYGYTFGSGTRLTVV.

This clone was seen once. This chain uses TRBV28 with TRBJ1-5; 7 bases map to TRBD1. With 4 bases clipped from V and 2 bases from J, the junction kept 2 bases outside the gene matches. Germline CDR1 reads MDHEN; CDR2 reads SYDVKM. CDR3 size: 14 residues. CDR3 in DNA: TGTGCCAGCAGTTCCGGACAGGGCAATCAGCCCCAGCATTTT. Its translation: CASSSGQGNQPQHF.

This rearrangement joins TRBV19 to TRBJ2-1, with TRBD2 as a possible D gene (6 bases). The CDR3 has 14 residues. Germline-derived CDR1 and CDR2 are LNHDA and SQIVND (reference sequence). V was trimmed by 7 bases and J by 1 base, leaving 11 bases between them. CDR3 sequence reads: CASMEGPSYNEQFF. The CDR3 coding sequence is TGTGCCAGTATGGAGGGGCCTTCCTACAATGAGCAGTTCTTC. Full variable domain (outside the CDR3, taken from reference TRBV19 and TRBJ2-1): DGGITQSPKYLFRKEGQNVTLSCEQNLNHDAMYWYRQDPGQGLRLIYYSQIVNDFQKGDIAEGYSVSREKKESFPLTVTSAQKNPTAFYLCASMEGPSYNEQFFGPGTRLTVL.

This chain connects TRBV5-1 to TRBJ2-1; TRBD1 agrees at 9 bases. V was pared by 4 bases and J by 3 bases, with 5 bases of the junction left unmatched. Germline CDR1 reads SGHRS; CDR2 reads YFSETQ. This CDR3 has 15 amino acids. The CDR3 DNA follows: TGCGCCAGCAGCCTACAGGGGGCGAACTACAATGAGCAGTTCTTC. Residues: CASSLQGANYNEQFF. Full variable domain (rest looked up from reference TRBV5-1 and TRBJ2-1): KAGVTQTPRYLIKTRGQQVTLSCSPISGHRSVSWYQQTPGQGLQFLFEYFSETQRNKGNFPGRFSGRQFSNSRSEMNVSTLELGDSALYLCASSLQGANYNEQFFGPGTRLTVL.

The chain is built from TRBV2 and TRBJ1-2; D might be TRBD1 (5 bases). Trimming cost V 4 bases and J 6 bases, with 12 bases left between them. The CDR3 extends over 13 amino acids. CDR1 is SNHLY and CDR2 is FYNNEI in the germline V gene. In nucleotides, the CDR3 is TGTGCCAGCAGTGGTGGGCAGGGAAATGGCTACACCTTC. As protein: CASSGGQGNGYTF. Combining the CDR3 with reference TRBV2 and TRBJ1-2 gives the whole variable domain EPEVTQTPSHQVTQMGQEVILRCVPISNHLYFYWYRQILGQKVEFLVSFYNNEISEKSEIFDDQFSVERPDGSNFTLKIRSTKLEDSAMYFCASSGGQGNGYTFGSGTRLTVV.

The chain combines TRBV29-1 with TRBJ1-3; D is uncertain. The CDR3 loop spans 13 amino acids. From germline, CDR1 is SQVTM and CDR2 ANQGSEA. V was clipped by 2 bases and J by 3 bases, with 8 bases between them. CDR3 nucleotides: TGCAGCGTTGAACTGGGAGGTGGAAACACCATATATTTT. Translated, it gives CSVELGGGNTIYF.

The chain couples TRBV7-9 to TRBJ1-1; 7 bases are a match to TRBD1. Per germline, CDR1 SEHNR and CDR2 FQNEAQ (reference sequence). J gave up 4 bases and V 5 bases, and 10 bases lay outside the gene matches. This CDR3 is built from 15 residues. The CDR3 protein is CASSPQGDLATEAFF. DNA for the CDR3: TGTGCCAGCAGCCCCCAGGGGGACTTGGCCACTGAAGCTTTCTTT.

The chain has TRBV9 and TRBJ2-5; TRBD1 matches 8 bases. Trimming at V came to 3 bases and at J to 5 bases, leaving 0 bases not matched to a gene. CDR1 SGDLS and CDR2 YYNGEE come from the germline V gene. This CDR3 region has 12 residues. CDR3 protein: CASSGTGETQYF. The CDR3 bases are TGTGCCAGCAGCGGGACAGGGGAGACCCAGTACTTC.

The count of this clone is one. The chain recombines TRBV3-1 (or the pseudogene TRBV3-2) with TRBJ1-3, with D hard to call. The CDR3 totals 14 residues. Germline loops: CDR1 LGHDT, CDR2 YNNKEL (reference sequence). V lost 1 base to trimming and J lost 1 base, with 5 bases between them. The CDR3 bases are TGTGCCAGCAGCCAAGGAGTATCTGGAAACACCATATATTTT. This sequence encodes CASSQGVSGNTIYF.

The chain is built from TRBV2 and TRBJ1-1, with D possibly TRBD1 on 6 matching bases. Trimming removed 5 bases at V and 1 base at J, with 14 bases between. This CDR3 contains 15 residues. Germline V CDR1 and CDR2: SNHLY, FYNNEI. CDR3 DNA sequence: TGTGCCAGCAGTCTCCAGGGGTTTACGAACACTGAAGCTTTCTTT. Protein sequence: CASSLQGFTNTEAFF.

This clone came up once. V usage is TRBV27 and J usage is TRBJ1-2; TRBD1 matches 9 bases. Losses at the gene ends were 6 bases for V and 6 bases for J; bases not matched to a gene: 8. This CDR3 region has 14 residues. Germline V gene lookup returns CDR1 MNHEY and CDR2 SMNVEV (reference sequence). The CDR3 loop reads CASRAPGQGDGYTF. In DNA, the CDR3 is TGTGCCAGCAGGGCTCCGGGACAGGGTGATGGCTACACCTTC.

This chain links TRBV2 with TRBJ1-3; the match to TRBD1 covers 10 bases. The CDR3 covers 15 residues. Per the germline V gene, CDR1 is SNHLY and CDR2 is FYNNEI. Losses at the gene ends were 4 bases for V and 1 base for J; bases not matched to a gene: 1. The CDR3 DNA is TGTGCCAGCAGTGGACAGGGGGCTTCTGGAAACACCATATATTTT. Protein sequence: CASSGQGASGNTIYF.

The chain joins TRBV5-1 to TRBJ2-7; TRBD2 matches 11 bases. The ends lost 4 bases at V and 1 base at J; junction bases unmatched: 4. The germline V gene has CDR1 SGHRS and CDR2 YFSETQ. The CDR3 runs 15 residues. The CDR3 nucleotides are TGCGCCAGCAGCATACTAGCGGGAGCATCCTACGAGCAGTACTTC. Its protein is CASSILAGASYEQYF.

The CDR3 here is CAWSIQQEGVRYNEQFF. The CDR3 nucleotides read TGTGCCTGGAGTATCCAGCAGGAGGGAGTCCGATACAATGAGCAGTTCTTC. This sequence joins TRBV30 and TRBJ2-1, with D possibly being TRBD2 (6 bases). Germline V CDR1 and CDR2: GTSNPN, SVGIG (reference sequence). The CDR3 extends over 17 amino acids. V dropped 2 bases and J dropped 4 bases, with 21 bases sitting between them.

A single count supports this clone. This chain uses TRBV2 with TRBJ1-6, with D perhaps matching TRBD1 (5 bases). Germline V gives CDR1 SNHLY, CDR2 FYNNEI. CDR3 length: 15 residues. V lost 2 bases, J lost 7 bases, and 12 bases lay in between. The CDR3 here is CASSETRTSNSPLHF. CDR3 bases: TGTGCCAGCAGTGAAACAAGGACATCAAATTCACCCCTCCACTTT. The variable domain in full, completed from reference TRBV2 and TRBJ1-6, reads EPEVTQTPSHQVTQMGQEVILRCVPISNHLYFYWYRQILGQKVEFLVSFYNNEISEKSEIFDDQFSVERPDGSNFTLKIRSTKLEDSAMYFCASSETRTSNSPLHFGNGTRLTVT.

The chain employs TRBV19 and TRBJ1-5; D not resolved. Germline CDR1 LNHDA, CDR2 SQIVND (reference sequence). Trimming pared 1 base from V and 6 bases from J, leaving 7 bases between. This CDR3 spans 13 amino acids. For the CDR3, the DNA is TGTGCCAGTAGTATAGGAGGCCCTCAGCCCCAGCATTTT. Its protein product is CASSIGGPQPQHF.